The entry below describes one T cell receptor beta chain. The data derive from a study of blood T cells in healthy people across ages. This CDR3 is built from 15 residues. Per the germline V gene, CDR1 is SGHTA and CDR2 is FQGNSA. After removal of 4 bases from V and 3 bases from J, the junction contained 5 bases not matched to a gene. Through a sample-barcoded 5' primer and a J-beta primer mix, a second PCR was run for roughly 7 to 12 cycles. A template-switch adaptor that had 12 random nucleotides put a tag on each cDNA molecule. CDR3-containing paired-end reads numbered at least 2.5 million in each sample. TCRdb re-derived calls from the 5' RACE reads in MiXCR, one entry per CDR3 protein. Of about 1.5 million distinct CDR3 sequences listed, approximately 42% are singletons.

The sample comprised blood. The V gene is TRBV7-2, the J gene TRBJ1-5; 8 bases line up with TRBD1. The sequence came from a woman between 18 and 29 years old in good health. The CDR3 sequence is CASSSRQGINQPQHF. The CDR3 coding sequence is TGTGCCAGCAGCTCCCGACAGGGGATCAATCAGCCCCAGCATTTT.